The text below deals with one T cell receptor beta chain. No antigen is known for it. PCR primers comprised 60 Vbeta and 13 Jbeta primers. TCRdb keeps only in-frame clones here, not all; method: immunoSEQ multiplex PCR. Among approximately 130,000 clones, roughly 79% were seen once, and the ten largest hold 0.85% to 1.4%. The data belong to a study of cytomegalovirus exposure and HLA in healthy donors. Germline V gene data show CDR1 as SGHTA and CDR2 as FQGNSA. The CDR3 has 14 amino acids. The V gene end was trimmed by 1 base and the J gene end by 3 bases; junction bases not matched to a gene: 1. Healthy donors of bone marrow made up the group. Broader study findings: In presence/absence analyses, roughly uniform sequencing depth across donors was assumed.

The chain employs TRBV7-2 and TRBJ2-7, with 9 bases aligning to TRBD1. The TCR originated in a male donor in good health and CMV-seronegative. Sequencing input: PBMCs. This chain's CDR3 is CASSLGDRVYEQYF. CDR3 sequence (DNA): TGTGCCAGCAGCTTAGGGGACAGGGTCTACGAGCAGTACTTC.